Detailed here is one TCR beta chain. These data originate in a study of control samples from healthy donors and cancer patients. The CDR3 has 13 amino acids. V shed 2 bases and J shed 11 bases, with 10 bases lying between them. CDR1 and CDR2 (germline): MNHEY, SVGAGI. TCRdb's table, derived via immunoSEQ multiplex PCR, lists solely in-frame clones and lacks some. Of 180,000 or so clones in the sample, around 93% were seen once. The chain is built from TRBV6-5 and TRBJ1-6, with D perhaps TRBD1 (5 bases). Material: blood. The receptor's source is an older woman in good health. The CDR3 spells CASSYGGGTPLHF. CDR3 DNA sequence: TGTGCCAGCAGTTACGGGGGGGGGACACCCCTCCACTTT.